The present entry profiles one T cell receptor (beta chain) with its context. Across about two dozen US areas, participants ranged in age from 18 to 89 years. This sample was taken from a study of blood T cell repertoires in COVID-19. As for the study in general: Either two negative PCRs, clearance, or symptom resolution qualified Cohort 3 donors as recovered. T cells, B-cell-depleted T cells, or PBMCs supplied cDNA or gDNA.

Original analysis: Reference gene primer amplification gave estimated nucleated cell counts. The data were produced by immunoSEQ multiplex PCR, yet TCRdb's version contains in-frame clones alone and is incomplete. The V and J calls and clone size were taken over from that table, and D and trimming were inferred from the DNA. The sample has 250,000 to 300,000 clones; more than 70% are singletons. CDR3 length equals 16 residues. Germline V CDR1 and CDR2: LNHDA, SQIVND (reference sequence). V lost 7 bases, J lost 5 bases, and 21 bases lay in between. V is TRBV19 and J is TRBJ2-1; D perhaps matches TRBD2 (6 bases). The receptor comes from a woman aged 55-70 years in a cohort exposed to, infected with or recovered from COVID-19 (not recorded which). Sample: PBMCs or T cells enriched from blood (not recorded which). This CDR3 reads CASTSTGRAGHNEQFF. The CDR3 nucleotides are TGTGCCAGTACCTCGACGGGGCGAGCGGGCCACAATGAGCAGTTCTTC. The complete variable domain, with remaining parts taken from reference TRBV19 and TRBJ2-1, reads DGGITQSPKYLFRKEGQNVTLSCEQNLNHDAMYWYRQDPGQGLRLIYYSQIVNDFQKGDIAEGYSVSREKKESFPLTVTSAQKNPTAFYLCASTSTGRAGHNEQFFGPGTRLTVL.